The T cell receptor beta chain under discussion was sequenced for a study of blood T cell repertoires in COVID-19. The wider study: Collection of acute and convalescent COVID-19 samples took place in the United States, Italy and Spain. T cells, B-cell-depleted T cells, or PBMCs provided the cDNA or gDNA that served as material.

The V gene's germline CDR1 is MNHEY and CDR2 SVGAGI. The CDR3 totals 14 residues. Trimming left V 6 bases short and J 1 base short, with 10 bases between. Per the original methods: The authors estimated nucleated cell counts from reference gene primer amplification. Sequenced by immunoSEQ multiplex PCR; TCRdb stores in-frame clones only, minus some. V, J and clone size derive from that table, while D and trimming were established from the DNA sequence. The data hold 250,000 to 350,000 clones, with about 89% observed a single time. V usage is TRBV6-5 and J usage is TRBJ1-3, with a possible D match to TRBD1 (5 bases). This receptor was taken from a man in his late teens or twenties who had recovered from COVID-19. Sequenced material: peripheral blood. The CDR3 bases are TGTGCCAGCAGATCAGGGATGTCTGGAAACACCATATATTTT. Protein sequence: CASRSGMSGNTIYF.